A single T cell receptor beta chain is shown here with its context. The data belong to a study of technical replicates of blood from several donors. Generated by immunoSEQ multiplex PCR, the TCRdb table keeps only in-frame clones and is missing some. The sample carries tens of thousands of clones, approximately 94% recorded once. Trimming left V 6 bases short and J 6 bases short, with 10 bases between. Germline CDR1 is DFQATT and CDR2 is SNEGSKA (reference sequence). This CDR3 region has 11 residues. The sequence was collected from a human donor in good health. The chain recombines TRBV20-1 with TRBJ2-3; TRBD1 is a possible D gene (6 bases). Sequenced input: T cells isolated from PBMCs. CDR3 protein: CSADRADTQYF. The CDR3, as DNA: TGCAGTGCGGACAGAGCGGATACGCAGTATTTT.